This entry is about one T cell receptor beta chain. The entry originates in a study of blood T cell repertoires in COVID-19. Looking at the study overall: Sites in the United States, Italy and Spain provided acute and convalescent COVID-19 samples. T cells, B-cell-depleted T cells, or PBMCs provided the cDNA or gDNA that served as material.

Methods used by the authors: Reference gene primer amplification gave nucleated cell count estimates. The data were produced by immunoSEQ multiplex PCR, yet TCRdb's version contains in-frame clones alone and is incomplete. V, J and clone size were drawn from that table, and D and trimming were deduced from the DNA. The top ten clones hold roughly a third of a sample with about 86,000 clones, approximately 83% of them seen once. The sequenced sample consisted of peripheral blood. This TCR derives from a woman of 80 years or more with active or convalescent COVID-19.

CDR3 in amino acids: CASRVGSSYNEQFF. DNA for the CDR3: TGTGCCAGCCGTGTGGGGAGCTCCTACAATGAGCAGTTCTTC. V and J are TRBV25-1 and TRBJ2-1; tentatively, D is TRBD2 (5 bases). The CDR3 contains 14 residues. V dropped 8 bases and J dropped 0 bases, with 11 bases sitting between them. CDR1 is MGHDK, CDR2 SYGVNS, per germline.